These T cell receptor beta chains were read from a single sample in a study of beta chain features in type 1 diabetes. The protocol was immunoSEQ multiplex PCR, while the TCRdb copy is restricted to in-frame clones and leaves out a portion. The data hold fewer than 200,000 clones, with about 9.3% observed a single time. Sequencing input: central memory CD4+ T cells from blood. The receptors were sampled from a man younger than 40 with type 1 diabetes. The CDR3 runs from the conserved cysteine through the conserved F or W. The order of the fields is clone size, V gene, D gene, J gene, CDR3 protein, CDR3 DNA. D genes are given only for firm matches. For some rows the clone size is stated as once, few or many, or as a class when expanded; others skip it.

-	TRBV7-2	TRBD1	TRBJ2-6	CASSKGQGVVSGANVLTF	TGTGCCAGCAGCAAAGGACAGGGGGTGGTTTCTGGGGCCAACGTCCTGACTTTC
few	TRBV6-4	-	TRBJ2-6	CASRAQASGANVLTF	TGTGCCAGCAGGGCACAGGCCTCTGGGGCCAACGTCCTGACTTTC
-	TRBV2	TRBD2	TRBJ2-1	CASSTSGSIGYNEQFF	TGTGCCAGCAGCACTAGCGGGAGTATTGGCTACAATGAGCAGTTCTTC
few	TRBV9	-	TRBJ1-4	CASPGGVNEKLFF	TGTGCCAGCCCTGGGGGGGTAAACGAAAAACTGTTTTTT
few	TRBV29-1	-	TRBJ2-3	CSVDSTRGRGATDTQYF	TGCAGCGTGGACAGCACGAGGGGCAGGGGAGCTACAGATACGCAGTATTTT
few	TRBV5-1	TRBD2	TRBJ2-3	CASSKGLDLSTDTQYF	TGCGCCAGCAGCAAAGGACTAGACCTATCAACAGATACGCAGTATTTT
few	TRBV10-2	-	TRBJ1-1	CASSEQGGAFF	TGCGCCAGCAGTGAACAGGGTGGCGCTTTCTTT
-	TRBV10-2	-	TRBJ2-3	CASSESATDTQYF	TGCGCCAGCAGTGAGTCGGCAACAGATACGCAGTATTTT
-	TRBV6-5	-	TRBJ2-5	CASRRTAQETQYF	TGTGCCAGCAGACGGACAGCCCAAGAGACCCAGTACTTC
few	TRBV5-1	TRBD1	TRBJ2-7	CASSLDVLGQGEQYF	TGCGCCAGCAGCTTGGACGTACTGGGACAGGGCGAGCAGTACTTC
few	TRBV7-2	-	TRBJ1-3	CASSLVSGSGNTIYF	TGTGCCAGCAGCTTAGTATCCGGCTCTGGAAACACCATATATTTT
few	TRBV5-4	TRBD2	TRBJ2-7	CASSLDFGGPSGTPYEQYF	TGTGCCAGCAGCTTGGATTTCGGGGGGCCTAGCGGGACTCCCTACGAGCAGTACTTC
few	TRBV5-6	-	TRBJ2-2	CASSLVATGELFF	TGTGCCAGCAGCTTGGTGGCAACCGGGGAGCTGTTTTTT
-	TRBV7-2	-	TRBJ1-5	CASSSDRRNQPQHF	TGTGCCAGCAGCTCAGACAGGCGCAATCAGCCCCAGCATTTT
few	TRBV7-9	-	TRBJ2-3	CASSILSTDTQYF	TGTGCCAGCAGCATTCTTAGCACAGATACGCAGTATTTT
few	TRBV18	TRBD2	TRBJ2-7	CASSSLAGGKEQYF	TGTGCCAGCTCATCCCTAGCGGGAGGGAAGGAGCAGTACTTC
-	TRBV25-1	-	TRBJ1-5	CASSELTGRKPQHF	TGTGCCAGCAGTGAATTAACAGGGAGAAAGCCCCAGCATTTT
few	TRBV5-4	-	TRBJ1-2	CASSSDSYGYTF	TGTGCCAGCAGCTCGGACAGCTATGGCTACACCTTC
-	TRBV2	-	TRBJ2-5	CASKGTLGAETQYF	TGTGCCAGCAAGGGGACTTTGGGTGCGGAGACCCAGTACTTC
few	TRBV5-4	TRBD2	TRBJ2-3	CASSPGGWDTQYF	TGTGCCAGCAGCCCGGGAGGCTGGGATACGCAGTATTTT
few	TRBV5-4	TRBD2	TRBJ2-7	CASSPGLAGGEYEQYF	TGTGCCAGCAGCCCTGGACTAGCGGGAGGGGAATACGAGCAGTACTTC
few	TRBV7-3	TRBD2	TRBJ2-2	CASSSSTSGNTGELFF	TGTGCCAGCAGCTCCTCGACTAGCGGGAACACCGGGGAGCTGTTTTTT
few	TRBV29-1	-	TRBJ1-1	CSVDTTGVNTEAFF	TGCAGCGTTGACACCACAGGTGTAAATACTGAAGCTTTCTTT
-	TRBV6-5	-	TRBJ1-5	CASSYSGGRYQPQHF	TGTGCCAGCAGTTACTCCGGGGGACGGTATCAGCCCCAGCATTTT
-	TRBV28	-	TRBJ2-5	CASSLWGSGQETQYF	TGTGCCAGCAGTTTATGGGGTAGCGGACAAGAGACCCAGTACTTC
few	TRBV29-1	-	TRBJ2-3	CSVVRFGGSTDTQYF	TGCAGCGTTGTTCGGTTCGGCGGGAGCACAGATACGCAGTATTTT
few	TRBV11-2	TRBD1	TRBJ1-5	CASSLATGTGGQPQHF	TGTGCCAGCAGCTTAGCCACCGGGACAGGGGGCCAGCCCCAGCATTTT
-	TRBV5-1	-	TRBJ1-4	CASSLTGPGEKLFF	TGCGCCAGCAGCTTAACAGGGCCGGGGGAAAAACTGTTTTTT
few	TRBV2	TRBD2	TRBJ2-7	CASSANSGNSYEQYF	TGTGCCAGCAGTGCGAATAGCGGGAACTCCTACGAGCAGTACTTC
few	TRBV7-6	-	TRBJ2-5	CASSLNNRGETQYF	TGTGCCAGCAGCTTAAATAACAGAGGGGAGACCCAGTACTTC
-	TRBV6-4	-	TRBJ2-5	CASSAGHGKTQYF	TGTGCCAGCAGTGCGGGACACGGGAAGACCCAGTACTTC
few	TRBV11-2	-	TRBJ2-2	CASKGRRPTGELFF	TGTGCCAGCAAGGGGCGGAGACCCACCGGGGAGCTGTTTTTT
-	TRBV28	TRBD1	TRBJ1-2	CASIAGTGGYGYTF	TGTGCCAGCATAGCCGGGACAGGGGGCTATGGCTACACCTTC
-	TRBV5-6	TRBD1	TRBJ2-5	CASSTTGTGVRETQYF	TGTGCCAGCAGCACAACCGGGACAGGGGTGAGAGAGACCCAGTACTTC
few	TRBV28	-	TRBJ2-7	CASSAPHRILAEQYF	TGTGCCAGCAGTGCGCCCCACAGGATCCTCGCCGAGCAGTACTTC
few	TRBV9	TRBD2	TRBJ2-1	CASSAITVGGTSGSWFNEQFF	TGTGCCAGCAGCGCGATAACAGTAGGGGGGACTAGCGGGAGTTGGTTTAATGAGCAGTTCTTC
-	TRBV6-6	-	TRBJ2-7	CASSPTGVYEQYF	TGTGCCAGCAGCCCGACAGGCGTATACGAGCAGTACTTC
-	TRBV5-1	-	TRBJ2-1	CASSFGNSGTSDEQFF	TGCGCCAGCAGCTTCGGTAATAGCGGAACGTCAGATGAGCAGTTCTTC
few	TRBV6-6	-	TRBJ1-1	CASSPERANTEAFF	TGTGCCAGCAGTCCCGAGCGAGCGAACACTGAAGCTTTCTTT
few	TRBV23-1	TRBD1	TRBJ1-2	CASSQSKRQGQKDYGYTF	TGCGCCAGCAGTCAATCGAAAAGACAGGGACAGAAAGACTATGGCTACACCTTC
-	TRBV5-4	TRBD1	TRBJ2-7	CASRPGTGYEQYF	TGTGCCAGCAGACCCGGGACAGGGTACGAGCAGTACTTC
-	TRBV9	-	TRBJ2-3	CASSVSPAVTDTQYF	TGTGCCAGCAGCGTTAGCCCAGCAGTCACAGATACGCAGTATTTT
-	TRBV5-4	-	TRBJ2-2	CASSLDYMNTGELFF	TGTGCCAGCAGCTTGGATTATATGAACACCGGGGAGCTGTTTTTT
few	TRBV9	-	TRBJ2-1	CASRRDEQFF	TGTGCCAGCAGGCGCGATGAGCAGTTCTTC
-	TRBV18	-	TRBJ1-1	CASSLGGDTEAFF	TGTGCCAGCTCACTTGGAGGGGACACTGAAGCTTTCTTT
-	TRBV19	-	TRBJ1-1	CASSVGQHTEAFF	TGTGCCAGTAGTGTGGGACAACACACTGAAGCTTTCTTT
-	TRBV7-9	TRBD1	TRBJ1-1	CASSPRGRGVNTEAFF	TGTGCCAGCAGCCCAAGGGGGCGCGGAGTGAACACTGAAGCTTTCTTT
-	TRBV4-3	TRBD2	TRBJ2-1	CASSLQLAGVGDEQFF	TGCGCCAGCAGCCTCCAACTAGCGGGAGTAGGCGATGAGCAGTTCTTC
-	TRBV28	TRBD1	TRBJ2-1	CASSPGQGPSYNEQFF	TGTGCCAGCAGCCCGGGACAGGGTCCGTCCTACAATGAGCAGTTCTTC
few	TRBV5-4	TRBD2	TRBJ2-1	CASSRAAGGLYNEQFF	TGTGCCAGCAGCAGGGCGGCGGGAGGCCTCTACAATGAGCAGTTCTTC
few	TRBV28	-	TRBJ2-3	CASSQTVTDTQYF	TGTGCCAGCAGCCAGACAGTCACAGATACGCAGTATTTT
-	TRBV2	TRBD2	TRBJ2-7	CASRPPSGSSYEQYF	TGTGCCAGCAGGCCCCCTAGCGGGAGCTCCTACGAGCAGTACTTC